Shown below are 3 T cell receptor beta chains from a single sample sequenced in a study of blood T cell repertoires in COVID-19 (dated by TCRdb to 2018 to 2020). Library creation used the immunoSEQ multiplex PCR assay. Here the immuneACCESS table is served through TCRdb, limited to in-frame sequences with V and J called. Missing clones are a known gap in these copies; in checked studies unresolved V genes cover under half, and the rest lacks a known reason. For this sample the table gives about 470,000 clones, of which roughly nine tenths were detected only once. The ten largest account for about 0.75% of the sample. The sequenced sample was PBMCs or T cells enriched from blood (not recorded which). These TCRs come from a woman younger than 35 who had recovered from COVID-19.

The genes are TRBV7-9 and TRBJ1-5; 8 nucleotides line up with TRBD1. Losses at the gene ends were 5 bases for V and 8 bases for J; bases not matched to a gene: 5. The CDR3 runs to 13 residues. Germline CDR1 reads SEHNR; CDR2 reads FQNEAQ (reference sequence). The chain's CDR3 is CASSAGGLEPQHF. For the CDR3, the DNA is TGTGCCAGCAGCGCAGGGGGCCTGGAGCCCCAGCATTTT.

This clone appeared a single time. This chain connects TRBV4-2 to TRBJ1-1, with D possibly being TRBD1 (5 bases). Germline CDR1 LGHNA, CDR2 YNFKEQ. This CDR3 contains 13 residues. V lost 0 bases and J 9 bases, leaving 11 bases between the germline ends. The CDR3: CASSQDTQGQAFF. The CDR3 DNA is TGTGCCAGCAGCCAAGATACCCAGGGCCAAGCTTTCTTT.

This clone was found a few times. The genes are TRBV5-5 and TRBJ1-2, with 9 bases identical to TRBD1. The germline V gene encodes CDR1 SGHKS and CDR2 YYEKEE (reference sequence). The length of the CDR3 is 13 residues. V shed 2 bases, J shed 8 bases, and the junction held 4 bases outside the gene matches. The CDR3 is CASSFTGGAGYTF. The CDR3 nucleotides are TGTGCCAGCAGCTTTACAGGGGGCGCCGGCTACACCTTC. The full variable domain, in which reference TRBV5-5 and TRBJ1-2 provide the parts outside the CDR3, is DAGVTQSPTHLIKTRGQQVTLRCSPISGHKSVSWYQQVLGQGPQFIFQYYEKEERGRGNFPDRFSARQFPNYSSELNVNALLLGDSALYLCASSFTGGAGYTFGSGTRLTVV.